Each of the 30 T cell receptor beta chains below was sequenced from the same sample in a study of T cell clones after liver transplantation. This table comes from immunoSEQ multiplex PCR, and its TCRdb copy is limited to in-frame clones, with some not included. The data contain about 51,000 clones, roughly 71% of them seen just once; the ten biggest clones take up about 10%. The sample here was CD4+ T cells from blood, taken 52 to 60 months after liver transplant. These receptors originate from a human patient who received a liver transplant. Some T cells may be transferred from the graft donor.

The chain uses TRBV7-9 and TRBJ1-2, with 8 bases matching TRBD1. The CDR3 runs 14 residues. Trimming cost V 5 bases and J 3 bases; bases outside gene matches: 5. Germline loops: CDR1 SEHNR, CDR2 FQNEAQ (reference sequence). Written as DNA, the CDR3 is TGTGCCAGCAGCCCGCCACAGGGGGACTATGGCTACACCTTC. This translates into CASSPPQGDYGYTF.

This clone is a singleton in its sample. The J gene is TRBJ1-5, the V gene TRBV6-5, with D unclear. CDR3 length: 13 amino acids. V was cut by 8 bases and J by 3 bases, with 11 bases left in between. The germline V gene has CDR1 MNHEY and CDR2 SVGAGI. For the CDR3, the DNA is TGTGCCAGCCAACGGGGTCCCAATCAGCCCCAGCATTTT. This codes for CASQRGPNQPQHF.

This clone was detected a few times. Here the CDR3 reads CASSLGSDTEAFF. CDR3 nucleotides: TGTGCCAGCTCATTGGGAAGTGACACTGAAGCTTTCTTT. This chain joins TRBV18 and TRBJ1-1, with no clear D. Looked up from germline, CDR1 is KGHSH and CDR2 is LQKENI. The V and J ends lost 5 bases and 3 bases respectively, with 10 bases between them. This CDR3 region has 13 residues.

This chain connects TRBV14 to TRBJ1-2; the match to TRBD1 covers 7 bases. Trimming took 2 bases from V and 6 from J; bases not matched to a gene: 18. CDR1 and CDR2 from the germline V gene are SGHDN and FVKESK. The CDR3 is 18 amino acids. The CDR3 DNA follows: TGTGCCAGCAGCCAAAGAAGCCCGTCAGGAACAGGGGCGGATGGCTACACCTTC. Translation: CASSQRSPSGTGADGYTF.

The CDR3 loop reads CASRVDRAQETQYF. In DNA, the CDR3 is TGCGCCAGCAGAGTCGACAGGGCCCAAGAGACCCAGTACTTC. This chain links TRBV5-1 with TRBJ2-5, with 7 bases matching TRBD1. V lost 5 bases and J lost 1; bases outside the gene matches: 5. Germline V gives CDR1 SGHRS, CDR2 YFSETQ. This CDR3 contains 14 residues. The complete variable domain, with remaining parts taken from reference TRBV5-1 and TRBJ2-5, reads KAGVTQTPRYLIKTRGQQVTLSCSPISGHRSVSWYQQTPGQGLQFLFEYFSETQRNKGNFPGRFSGRQFSNSRSEMNVSTLELGDSALYLCASRVDRAQETQYFGPGTRLLVL.

The chain is built from TRBV9 and TRBJ2-1; D possibly corresponds to TRBD2 (5 bases). CDR1 is SGDLS, CDR2 YYNGEE, per germline. Trimming removed 0 bases at V and 4 bases at J, with 14 bases between. There are 16 residues in the CDR3. In nucleotides, the CDR3 is TGTGCCAGCAGCGTAGCGGGAAGAGGAGAGTACAATGAGCAGTTCTTC. It specifies CASSVAGRGEYNEQFF.

CDR3 bases: TGTGCCAGTAGTATCCGACAGGGGGATGGCTACACCTTC. Its translation is CASSIRQGDGYTF. V and J are TRBV19 and TRBJ1-2, with TRBD1 identical over 9 bases. Germline V lookup: CDR1 LNHDA, CDR2 SQIVND (reference sequence). The CDR3 is 13 residues long. The V segment lost 3 bases and the J segment 6 bases; nucleotides outside the gene matches: 2.

V usage is TRBV6-1 and J usage is TRBJ2-5; D ambiguous. Germline V lookup: CDR1 MNHNS, CDR2 SASEGT. This CDR3 is 15 amino acids long. Deletions cut 1 base from V and 5 bases from J, with 14 bases between. The CDR3: CASSEGVGFGETQYF. DNA for the CDR3: TGTGCCAGCAGTGAAGGCGTCGGATTTGGGGAGACCCAGTACTTC.

This chain joins TRBV23-1 and TRBJ2-3, with a possible D match to TRBD2 (7 bases). TRBV23-1 falls under the ORF class, with uncertain function. The CDR3 runs to 16 residues. The ends were cut back, 3 bases at V and 2 bases at J, with 15 bases in the middle. The CDR3 here is CASSHRRGPSTDTQYF. In nucleotides, the CDR3 is TGCGCCAGCAGTCATCGGCGGGGGCCATCCACAGATACGCAGTATTTT.

This clone was counted once. The V call is TRBV7-2, the J call TRBJ2-1, with D perhaps TRBD2 (6 bases). Trimming took 5 bases from V and 6 from J, leaving 8 bases between them. This CDR3 has 12 residues. From germline, CDR1 is SGHTA and CDR2 FQGNSA. The CDR3 DNA reads as TGTGCCAGCAGCCCGACTAGCAATGAGCAGTTCTTC. This gives the protein CASSPTSNEQFF.

The V gene is TRBV29-1, the J gene TRBJ2-5; D unresolved. Trimming cost V 4 bases and J 2 bases, with 20 bases left between them. This CDR3 is built from 16 residues. Germline V lookup: CDR1 SQVTM, CDR2 ANQGSEA. The CDR3 loop is CSVAAGRVGGQETQYF. CDR3 nucleotide sequence: TGCAGCGTTGCTGCTGGTAGAGTGGGTGGACAAGAGACCCAGTACTTC.

This sequence joins TRBV6-5 and TRBJ2-3; no reliable D call. V lost 0 bases, J lost 2 bases, and 6 bases lay in between. CDR3 length equals 14 residues. Germline CDR1 is MNHEY and CDR2 is SVGAGI. In nucleotides, the CDR3 is TGTGCCAGCAGTTACTCTGAAGTCACAGATACGCAGTATTTT. Amino acid sequence: CASSYSEVTDTQYF.

This chain connects TRBV6-4 to TRBJ1-2; TRBD1 matches 8 bases. The ends lost 4 bases at V and 6 bases at J; junction bases unmatched: 4. The CDR3 runs to 13 residues. Germline loops: CDR1 MRHNA, CDR2 SNTAGT. CDR3 loop: CASSAGTGDGYTF. CDR3 in DNA: TGTGCCAGCAGTGCGGGGACAGGAGATGGCTACACCTTC.

This clone was counted a few times. The rearrangement joins TRBV19 to TRBJ2-7, with D perhaps given as TRBD1 or TRBD2 (5 bases each). This CDR3 comprises 14 residues. The V end was cut by 7 bases, the J end by 3 bases, with 16 bases between. Germline CDR1 and CDR2: LNHDA and SQIVND (reference sequence). As DNA, the CDR3 is TGTGCCAGTAACACACGGGACCTACACTACGAGCAGTACTTC. Protein: CASNTRDLHYEQYF.

The chain links TRBV7-9 to TRBJ1-6; D perhaps matches TRBD1 (6 bases). This CDR3 comprises 15 residues. The germline CDR1 and CDR2 sequences are SEHNR and FQNEAQ (reference sequence). The V gene lost 3 bases and the J gene lost 7 bases, with 13 bases spanning the gap. This CDR3 is CASSLVDSRNSPLHF. The CDR3 DNA reads TGTGCCAGCAGCTTGGTGGACAGCCGAAATTCACCCCTCCACTTT.

The V gene is TRBV28, the J gene TRBJ2-7, with TRBD1 as a possible D gene (7 bases). Germline V gene data show CDR1 as MDHEN and CDR2 as SYDVKM. CDR3 length: 13 amino acids. The V end was cut by 6 bases, the J end by 4 bases, with 13 bases between. As DNA, the CDR3 is TGTGCCAGCAGCCCAGGGGGGTCTTACGAGCAGTACTTC. It encodes CASSPGGSYEQYF. The entire variable domain, with the rest obtained from reference TRBV28 and TRBJ2-7, is as follows: DVKVTQSSRYLVKRTGEKVFLECVQDMDHENMFWYRQDPGLGLRLIYFSYDVKMKEKGDIPEGYSVSREKKERFSLILESASTNQTSMYLCASSPGGSYEQYFGPGTRLTVT.

V usage is TRBV7-9 and J usage is TRBJ2-3; 10 positions match TRBD2. Trimming cost V 4 bases and J 0 bases; bases outside gene matches: 7. The germline V gene has CDR1 SEHNR and CDR2 FQNEAQ (reference sequence). The CDR3 length is 17 residues. CDR3 in DNA: TGTGCCAGCAGCTCCGGACTAGCGGACCCTAGCACAGATACGCAGTATTTT. This encodes CASSSGLADPSTDTQYF.

The chain carries TRBV19 and TRBJ1-5, with no clear D. CDR1 LNHDA and CDR2 SQIVND come from the germline V gene (reference sequence). The CDR3 consists of 13 residues. Trimming took 3 bases from V and 3 from J, leaving 6 bases between them. The CDR3: CASSIADNQPQHF. CDR3 in DNA: TGTGCCAGTAGTATCGCAGACAATCAGCCCCAGCATTTT.

The V call is TRBV2, the J call TRBJ2-7, with TRBD1 matching over 7 bases. The trim removed 4 bases at V and 0 bases at J, leaving 6 bases unmatched. Germline V gene lookup returns CDR1 SNHLY and CDR2 FYNNEI. This CDR3 is built from 15 residues. In nucleotides, the CDR3 is TGTGCCAGCAGTGTTTACAGGGGCAGCTCCTACGAGCAGTACTTC. As protein: CASSVYRGSSYEQYF.

The V call is TRBV29-1, the J call TRBJ1-4, with 7 nucleotides matching TRBD1. There are 13 residues in the CDR3. With 4 bases clipped from V and 7 bases from J, the junction kept 6 bases outside the gene matches. Germline lookup yields CDR1 SQVTM and CDR2 ANQGSEA. CDR3 residues: CSVGQGVGEKLFF. The CDR3 DNA sequence: TGCAGCGTTGGACAGGGAGTGGGTGAAAAACTGTTTTTT.

V gene TRBV7-2 combines with J gene TRBJ1-2, with TRBD1 identical over 10 bases. There are 15 residues in the CDR3. Germline CDR1 reads SGHTA; CDR2 reads FQGNSA. V shed 5 bases, J shed 3 bases, and the junction held 6 bases outside the gene matches. CDR3 DNA sequence: TGTGCCAGCAGCCCGGGGACAGGGGATCACTATGGCTACACCTTC. Protein: CASSPGTGDHYGYTF. The full variable domain, completed using reference TRBV7-2 and TRBJ1-2, is GAGVSQSPSNKVTEKGKDVELRCDPISGHTALYWYRQSLGQGLEFLIYFQGNSAPDKSGLPSDRFSAERTGGSVSTLTIQRTQQEDSAVYLCASSPGTGDHYGYTFGSGTRLTVV.

V is TRBV7-9 and J is TRBJ2-7, with 7 bases lining up with TRBD1. Germline V gene sequence: CDR1 SEHNR, CDR2 FQNEAQ (reference sequence). This CDR3 region has 15 residues. V was clipped by 4 bases and J by 5 bases; unmatched bases: 11. CDR3 sequence reads: CASSSRLGTANEQYF. CDR3 nucleotide sequence: TGTGCCAGCAGCTCTAGACTTGGGACAGCCAACGAGCAGTACTTC.

The chain has TRBV18 and TRBJ2-1, with 8 bases identical to TRBD2. The germline CDR1 and CDR2 sequences are KGHSH and LQKENI. Trimming at V came to 3 bases and at J to 2 bases, leaving 9 bases not matched to a gene. The CDR3 contains 17 residues. DNA of the CDR3: TGTGCCAGCTCACCTACGGGGGGGAGCAGGGCCTACAATGAGCAGTTCTTC. This codes for CASSPTGGSRAYNEQFF.

This rearrangement joins TRBV7-6 to TRBJ2-7; 12 bases align to TRBD2. The CDR3 has 16 residues. J lost 3 bases, V lost 5 bases, and 8 bases had no gene match. CDR1 and CDR2 from the germline V gene are SGHVS and FNYEAQ. CDR3 nucleotides: TGTGCCAGCAGCAACCGACTAGCGGGGGATGTCTACGAGCAGTACTTC. Translated, it gives CASSNRLAGDVYEQYF.

Here the CDR3 DNA reads TGTGCCAGCAGCTTAGTCGGGGGGACTGGGGCCAACGTCCTGACTTTC. This sequence encodes CASSLVGGTGANVLTF. The rearrangement joins TRBV7-9 to TRBJ2-6; 7 nucleotides agree with TRBD2. V was clipped by 1 base and J by 2 bases; unmatched bases: 2. CDR1 SEHNR and CDR2 FQNEAQ come from the germline V gene (reference sequence). The CDR3 is 16 amino acids.

This chain connects TRBV6-1 to TRBJ2-1; 7 nucleotides agree with TRBD2. CDR1 and CDR2 from the germline V gene are MNHNS and SASEGT. Trimming at V came to 5 bases and at J to 6 bases, leaving 7 bases not matched to a gene. This CDR3 has 14 amino acids. The CDR3: CASSLAEAGNEQFF. In DNA, the CDR3 is TGTGCCAGCAGTCTAGCGGAGGCTGGCAATGAGCAGTTCTTC.

The rearrangement joins TRBV4-2 to TRBJ2-2; D is undetermined. CDR1 and CDR2 (germline): LGHNA, YNFKEQ. The CDR3 has 14 amino acids. Trimming took 0 bases from V and 2 from J, leaving 4 bases between them. The CDR3 protein is CASSQDGNTGELFF. The CDR3 bases are TGTGCCAGCAGCCAAGACGGAAACACCGGGGAGCTGTTTTTT.

The chain has TRBV2 and TRBJ1-4, with 10 bases lining up with TRBD1. In germline, CDR1 is SNHLY, CDR2 FYNNEI. The V gene end was trimmed by 6 bases and the J gene end by 3 bases; junction bases not matched to a gene: 1. The CDR3 extends over 14 amino acids. The CDR3 is CASRGTGANEKLFF. CDR3 DNA: TGTGCCAGCAGGGGGACAGGGGCTAATGAAAAACTGTTTTTT.

This clone was counted between two and nine times. The rearrangement uses TRBV11-2 and TRBJ2-1, with 10 positions matching TRBD2. Germline CDR1 and CDR2: SGHAT and FQNNGV. V was pared by 5 bases and J by 2 bases, with 6 bases of the junction left unmatched. CDR3 length: 16 amino acids. This CDR3 reads CASSDSSGGAYNEQFF. DNA of the CDR3: TGTGCCAGCAGCGATTCTAGCGGGGGAGCCTACAATGAGCAGTTCTTC. The variable domain in full, with the rest retrieved from reference TRBV11-2 and TRBJ2-1, is EAGVAQSPRYKIIEKRQSVAFWCNPISGHATLYWYQQILGQGPKLLIQFQNNGVVDDSQLPKDRFSAERLKGVDSTLKIQPAKLEDSAVYLCASSDSSGGAYNEQFFGPGTRLTVL.

This clone was picked up a small number of times. The V and J genes are TRBV11-2 and TRBJ2-7; a possible D gene is TRBD1 (5 bases). V lost 2 bases to trimming and J lost 9 bases, with 14 bases between them. From germline, CDR1 is SGHAT and CDR2 FQNNGV. The CDR3 has 13 amino acids. As DNA, the CDR3 is TGTGCCAGCAGCTTACAGGGTTTGGTTAGGCAGTACTTC. It codes for CASSLQGLVRQYF.